This T cell receptor (beta chain) was recovered during a study of graft-versus-host responses after intestinal transplantation. Clones were sequenced by immunoSEQ multiplex PCR, and TCRdb holds only the in-frame ones, with some missing. Of tens of thousands of clones detected, 89% appear once; the ten largest clones hold approximately 0.6%. To note about this clone: What it binds is unknown.

The receptor was derived from a human donor who was the organ donor for an intestinal transplant. This sample comprised unstimulated CD4+ T cells sorted from spleen or lymph node cells, obtained before transplant.

The CDR3 spells CATTGTPVWEQYF. CDR3 in DNA: TGTGCCACAACGGGTACGCCAGTCTGGGAGCAGTACTTC. This sequence joins TRBV6-6 and TRBJ2-7; D remains ambiguous. V lost 10 bases and J lost 7, with 20 bases in between. The germline V gene encodes CDR1 MNHNY and CDR2 SVGAGI (reference sequence). The CDR3 length is 13 residues.